Listed here are 25 T cell receptor beta chains from one sample, sequenced in a study of CD8 T cells in Susac syndrome (dated by TCRdb to the late 2010s). The library was made by the immunoSEQ multiplex PCR assay. RNA was extracted using the RNeasy kit, and roughly 0.5 to 1 ug of the RNA was reverse transcribed with random hexamers. TCRdb reprocessed the public reads (quality trimming at Q25 with fastp, clone calling with MiXCR) and kept in-frame beta chains. Each CDR3 protein appears once, grouped with its most common genes and DNA. This sample comprises 250,000 to 300,000 distinct CDR3 sequences, 70% to 90% of them detected only once. Together, the top ten hold 0.11% of the sample. The material sequenced was CD8+ T cells from PBMCs. Every receptor here comes from a human donor with multiple sclerosis.

The chain is built from TRBV2 and TRBJ2-7; tentative D call: TRBD2 (5 bases). Trimming stripped 2 bases from V and 3 bases from J, with 14 bases between. In germline, CDR1 is SNHLY, CDR2 FYNNEI. The CDR3 totals 15 residues. CDR3 DNA sequence: TGTGCCAGCAGTGAAATAGAGGGTGCGTACTACGAGCAGTACTTC. Its translation: CASSEIEGAYYEQYF.

V and J are TRBV3-1 and TRBJ1-1; the D gene is possibly TRBD1 (5 bases). Germline loops: CDR1 LGHDT, CDR2 YNNKEL (reference sequence). The CDR3 extends over 14 amino acids. V shed 1 base and J shed 4 bases, with 10 bases lying between them. The CDR3 is CASSQGRDRTEAFF. DNA of the CDR3: TGTGCCAGCAGCCAAGGCAGGGATCGCACTGAAGCTTTCTTT.

The chain has TRBV6-2 or TRBV6-3 and TRBJ2-7, with TRBD1 matching over 10 bases. V lost 6 bases to trimming and J lost 3 bases; unmatched junction nucleotides: 14. CDR1 and CDR2 (germline): MNHEY, SVGEGT. The length of the CDR3 is 17 residues. The CDR3 region is CASRKIIPGQGSYEQYF. The CDR3 coding sequence is TGTGCCAGCAGAAAAATTATCCCGGGACAGGGGAGCTACGAGCAGTACTTC.

The chain recombines TRBV24-1 with TRBJ2-2; TRBD2 aligns across 9 bases. Germline CDR1 and CDR2: KGHDR and SFDVKD. The CDR3 loop spans 16 amino acids. With V trimmed by 6 bases and J by 1 base, 5 bases remained unmatched. The CDR3: CATSLEAGGNTGELFF. CDR3 DNA sequence: TGTGCCACCAGTTTGGAAGCGGGAGGGAACACCGGGGAGCTGTTTTTT.

This clonotype appeared once. The chain joins TRBV16 to TRBJ2-3, with 7 bases identical to TRBD1. After removal of 7 bases from V and 1 base from J, the junction contained 5 bases not matched to a gene. The germline V gene encodes CDR1 KGHSY and CDR2 FQNENV. The CDR3 spans 14 residues. CDR3 residues: CASITGTGTDTQYF. The DNA for the CDR3 is TGTGCCAGCATCACCGGGACAGGCACAGATACGCAGTATTTT. The full variable domain, its missing parts supplied by reference TRBV16 and TRBJ2-3, is GEEVAQTPKHLVRGEGQKAKLYCAPIKGHSYVFWYQQVLKNEFKFLISFQNENVFDETGMPKERFSAKCLPNSPCSLEIQATKLEDSAVYFCASITGTGTDTQYFGPGTRLTVL.

The genes are TRBV30 and TRBJ2-5; maybe TRBD2 (6 bases). From germline, CDR1 is GTSNPN and CDR2 SVGIG (reference sequence). The CDR3 length is 14 residues. Trimming left V 0 bases short and J 1 base short, with 9 bases between. CDR3 DNA sequence: TGTGCCTGGAGTGTGTTAGCGGCCCAAGAGACCCAGTACTTC. Protein: CAWSVLAAQETQYF.

This clonotype was seen only once. The chain links TRBV2 to TRBJ2-7, with 8 bases that match TRBD2. This CDR3 spans 13 amino acids. The V segment lost 9 bases and the J segment 4 bases; nucleotides outside the gene matches: 8. From germline, CDR1 is SNHLY and CDR2 FYNNEI. The DNA for the CDR3 is TGTGCCAGTGGGGGTAGCGGGACATACGAGCAGTACTTC. As protein: CASGGSGTYEQYF.

This chain links TRBV7-2 with TRBJ1-1; D is possibly TRBD1 (6 bases). The ends were cut back, 4 bases at V and 1 base at J, with 16 bases in the middle. This CDR3 has 16 amino acids. Per the germline V gene, CDR1 is SGHTA and CDR2 is FQGNSA. The CDR3 loop reads CASSSPPGQTNTEAFF. DNA for the CDR3: TGTGCCAGCAGCTCCCCACCGGGACAAACGAACACTGAAGCTTTCTTT.

This chain uses TRBV9 with TRBJ2-6, with D tentatively TRBD2 (6 bases). CDR1 and CDR2 from the germline V gene are SGDLS and YYNGEE. This CDR3 is built from 14 residues. Between the trimmed V and J ends, which lost 3 bases and 3 bases, there was a span of 7 bases. The CDR3 region has the DNA TGTGCCAGCAGCGGGGGACTTGGGGCCAACGTCCTGACTTTC. The encoded protein is CASSGGLGANVLTF.

This chain joins TRBV12-5 and TRBJ2-4; D ambiguous. V was pared by 2 bases and J by 9 bases, with 5 bases between. The CDR3 runs 11 residues. CDR1 and CDR2 from the germline V gene are LGHNT and FRNRAP. The CDR3 region has the DNA TGTGCTAGTGGTTTGAGTGGCATTCAGTACTTC. This gives the protein CASGLSGIQYF.

CDR3 in amino acids: CASRTTGATYEQYF. In DNA, the CDR3 is TGTGCCAGCAGGACCACAGGGGCTACCTACGAGCAGTACTTC. The chain has TRBV25-1 and TRBJ2-7, with 7 bases that match TRBD1. CDR3 size: 14 residues. Germline V lookup: CDR1 MGHDK, CDR2 SYGVNS. J was trimmed by 2 bases and V by 6 bases; bases with no gene match: 7.

The CDR3 loop reads CASTLDGGQETQYF. The CDR3 coding sequence is TGTGCCAGCACCTTGGATGGGGGGCAAGAGACCCAGTACTTC. J is TRBJ2-5 and V is TRBV28; tentatively, D is TRBD2 (6 bases). There are 14 residues in the CDR3. The V end lost 7 bases, the J end lost 2 bases, and 14 bases lay between the germline ends. From germline, CDR1 is MDHEN and CDR2 SYDVKM.

The rearrangement links TRBV6-1 to TRBJ2-2; D is perhaps TRBD2 (5 bases). V was shortened by 8 bases and J by 6 bases, with 13 bases between the two germline ends. Germline V gene sequence: CDR1 MNHNS, CDR2 SASEGT. The CDR3 extends over 13 amino acids. CDR3 region: CASAERDSGELFF. The CDR3 DNA is TGTGCCAGCGCGGAGAGGGATTCCGGGGAGCTGTTTTTT.

The chain couples TRBV6-1 to TRBJ2-1; the match to TRBD2 covers 10 bases. With V trimmed by 6 bases and J by 0 bases, 2 bases remained unmatched. CDR1 is MNHNS and CDR2 is SASEGT in the germline V gene. The CDR3 has 15 residues. CDR3 amino acids: CASRPSGSSYNEQFF. For the CDR3, the DNA is TGTGCCAGCAGACCTAGCGGGAGCTCCTACAATGAGCAGTTCTTC.

This clonotype was observed a single time. The chain recombines TRBV28 with TRBJ1-5; no definite D call. The germline V gene has CDR1 MDHEN and CDR2 SYDVKM. CDR3 length: 17 residues. With 7 bases removed from V and 0 bases from J, the gap between germline ends came to 19 bases. CDR3 coding DNA: TGTGCCAGCACACGATACCCCCTCAGGTATAGCAATCAGCCCCAGCATTTT. The encoded protein is CASTRYPLRYSNQPQHF.

The rearrangement uses TRBV28 and TRBJ1-2; TRBD1 might be the D (6 bases). The V gene's germline CDR1 is MDHEN and CDR2 SYDVKM. There are 18 residues in the CDR3. Trimming cost V 7 bases and J 3 bases, with 27 bases left between them. The chain's CDR3 is CASTTVRTAGLRYYGYTF. In DNA, the CDR3 is TGTGCCAGCACCACGGTTCGGACAGCGGGTCTACGCTACTATGGCTACACCTTC.

The chain has TRBV19 and TRBJ2-1, with D unresolved. In germline, CDR1 is LNHDA, CDR2 SQIVND (reference sequence). V lost 0 bases and J lost 2, with 11 bases in between. The CDR3 runs 16 residues. The CDR3 protein is CASSIDKGRAYNEQFF. The DNA of the CDR3 is TGTGCCAGTAGTATAGACAAGGGAAGGGCCTACAATGAGCAGTTCTTC. The full variable domain, its missing parts supplied by reference TRBV19 and TRBJ2-1, is DGGITQSPKYLFRKEGQNVTLSCEQNLNHDAMYWYRQDPGQGLRLIYYSQIVNDFQKGDIAEGYSVSREKKESFPLTVTSAQKNPTAFYLCASSIDKGRAYNEQFFGPGTRLTVL.

The chain employs TRBV27 and TRBJ2-7, with TRBD2 matching over 10 bases. Trimming cost V 5 bases and J 3 bases; bases outside gene matches: 10. Germline values: CDR1 MNHEY, CDR2 SMNVEV (reference sequence). This CDR3 is built from 16 residues. CDR3 sequence (DNA): TGTGCCAGCAGTCTATTAGCGGGAGGAGGAGGCTACGAGCAGTACTTC. This sequence encodes CASSLLAGGGGYEQYF.

V and J are TRBV6-1 and TRBJ2-1, with 7 bases matching TRBD2. CDR3 length: 16 amino acids. Unmatched junction bases numbered 6, after V lost 4 bases and J lost 0 bases. CDR1 is MNHNS, CDR2 SASEGT, per germline. Here the CDR3 reads CASSGKAGSSYNEQFF. The CDR3 DNA is TGTGCCAGCAGTGGAAAAGCGGGGAGCTCCTACAATGAGCAGTTCTTC.

In this sample, this clonotype turned up a few times. The chain employs TRBV6-2 or TRBV6-3 and TRBJ2-1; TRBD2 matches at 7 bases. The J call may be faulty, since TRBJ2-7 better matches the DNA end. This CDR3 is built from 16 residues. Germline loops: CDR1 MNHEY, CDR2 SVGEGT. CDR3 region: CASSYGGLNPYNEQYF. The CDR3 DNA is TGTGCCAGCAGTTACGGGGGACTAAACCCCTACAATGAGCAGTACTTC.

The sample holds a few counts of this clonotype. CDR3 residues: CASSMGQGNQETQYF. CDR3 DNA: TGTGCCAGCAGCATGGGACAGGGGAACCAAGAGACCCAGTACTTC. This chain connects TRBV11-3 to TRBJ2-5, with 10 positions matching TRBD1. The CDR3 has 15 amino acids. Per germline, CDR1 SGHNT and CDR2 YENEEA. Losses at the gene ends were 5 bases for V and 0 bases for J; bases not matched to a gene: 3.

The CDR3 here is CASSAPLGSGRNEQFF. The CDR3 nucleotides are TGTGCCAGCAGCGCCCCATTAGGTAGCGGGAGGAATGAGCAGTTCTTC. The V gene is TRBV7-9, the J gene TRBJ2-1, with 10 positions matching TRBD2. The germline gives CDR1 SEHNR, CDR2 FQNEAQ (reference sequence). Unmatched junction bases numbered 11, after V lost 5 bases and J lost 7 bases. This CDR3 spans 16 amino acids.

Here the CDR3 reads CASSSRRYEQYF. CDR3 in DNA: TGTGCCAGCAGCTCGAGACGGTACGAGCAGTACTTC. This chain joins TRBV7-9 and TRBJ2-7; no clear D. CDR3 length equals 12 residues. Trimming pared 4 bases from V and 4 bases from J, leaving 8 bases between. Germline assignment: CDR1 SEHNR and CDR2 FQNEAQ (reference sequence).

This chain links TRBV30 with TRBJ2-3; D may correspond to TRBD1 or TRBD2 (5 bases each). The CDR3 is 15 residues long. Trimming removed 0 bases from V and 2 bases from J, with 12 bases in between. Germline V gives CDR1 GTSNPN, CDR2 SVGIG (reference sequence). CDR3 region: CAWSVLGPHTDTQYF. As DNA, the CDR3 is TGTGCCTGGAGTGTACTGGGACCCCACACAGATACGCAGTATTTT. The full variable domain, with the rest looked up from reference TRBV30 and TRBJ2-3, is SQTIHQWPATLVQPVGSPLSLECTVEGTSNPNLYWYRQAAGRGLQLLFYSVGIGQISSEVPQNLSASRPQDRQFILSSKKLLLSDSGFYLCAWSVLGPHTDTQYFGPGTRLTVL.

The rearrangement links TRBV27 to TRBJ2-6, with D unclear. V was cut by 6 bases and J by 0 bases, with 15 bases left in between. From germline, CDR1 is MNHEY and CDR2 SMNVEV (reference sequence). This CDR3 comprises 17 residues. The CDR3 DNA follows: TGTGCCAGCAGCTCGGAACTACTTTACTCTGGGGCCAACGTCCTGACTTTC. Encoded protein: CASSSELLYSGANVLTF.